These T cell receptor beta chains were read from a single sample in a study of blood T cell repertoires in COVID-19. Data came from immunoSEQ multiplex PCR; TCRdb stores just in-frame clones and leaves some out. The table has about 190,000 clones, approximately 73% seen once. The specimen sequenced was PBMCs or T cells enriched from blood (not recorded which). The receptors were sampled from a woman between 45 and 65 years old with acute COVID-19. CDR3s include the opening cysteine and the closing phenylalanine or tryptophan. D genes are given only for firm matches. The size field is filled for only some rows; it gives once, few, many or a size class.

V gene,clone size,J gene,D gene,CDR3 length,CDR3 protein,CDR3 DNA
TRBV28,-,TRBJ1-2,TRBD1,15,CASRPRDRNNYGYTF,TGTGCCAGCAGGCCCCGGGACAGAAATAACTATGGCTACACCTTC
TRBV7-6,-,TRBJ2-5,TRBD1,15,CASSLGTGLGETQYF,TGTGCCAGCAGCTTAGGGACAGGCCTCGGGGAGACCCAGTACTTC
TRBV3-1/TRBV3-2,-,TRBJ1-5,-,16,CASSQDGRGGNQPQHF,TGTGCCAGCAGCCAAGACGGCCGGGGAGGGAATCAGCCCCAGCATTTT
TRBV3-1/TRBV3-2,-,TRBJ1-2,-,13,CASSRTASYGYTF,TGTGCCAGCAGCCGGACTGCTTCCTATGGCTACACCTTC
TRBV10-3,-,TRBJ1-5,-,13,CAIRRDSNQPQHF,TGTGCCATCAGGAGGGATAGCAATCAGCCCCAGCATTTT
TRBV11-1,-,TRBJ2-5,TRBD1,15,CASTLFGQGQETQYF,TGTGCCAGCACCCTGTTCGGACAGGGCCAAGAGACCCAGTACTTC
TRBV19,-,TRBJ2-1,TRBD2,16,CASSGPGLVSYNEQFF,TGTGCCAGTAGCGGTCCGGGACTAGTCTCCTACAATGAGCAGTTCTTC
TRBV9,-,TRBJ1-2,-,10,CASREYGYTF,TGTGCCAGCCGGGAGTATGGCTACACCTTC
TRBV12-2,-,TRBJ1-3,-,18,CASRLAGDRGFSGNTIYF,TGTGCAAGTCGCTTAGCTGGGGACAGGGGTTTCTCTGGAAACACCATATATTTT
TRBV13,-,TRBJ1-6,-,15,CASSFRGAPGSPLHF,TGTGCCAGCAGCTTTCGGGGGGCGCCCGGATCACCCCTCCACTTT
TRBV7-9,-,TRBJ1-4,-,15,CASSIQAGNNEKLFF,TGTGCCAGCAGCATTCAAGCAGGGAATAATGAAAAACTGTTTTTT
TRBV7-6,-,TRBJ2-3,TRBD1,16,CASSPTGGSLADTQYF,TGTGCCAGCAGTCCTACAGGGGGCAGTTTGGCAGATACGCAGTATTTT
TRBV5-6,-,TRBJ1-6,TRBD1,15,CASSSGQGRNSPLHF,TGTGCCAGCAGCTCGGGACAGGGACGGAATTCACCCCTCCACTTT
TRBV4-2,-,TRBJ1-4,-,16,CASSQARRSTLEKLFF,TGTGCCAGCAGCCAAGCGAGACGGAGTACCCTTGAAAAACTGTTTTTT
TRBV7-6,-,TRBJ2-5,TRBD2,18,CASSLAIGTGGIQETQYF,TGTGCCAGCAGCTTAGCCATCGGTACCGGGGGGATCCAAGAGACCCAGTACTTC
TRBV2,-,TRBJ2-2,-,12,CASSDRLGELFF,TGTGCCAGCAGTGATCGTCTCGGGGAGCTGTTTTTT
TRBV14,-,TRBJ1-4,TRBD1,15,CASSHLDRDDEKLFF,TGTGCCAGCAGCCACCTGGACAGGGACGATGAAAAACTGTTTTTT
TRBV7-2,-,TRBJ1-6,-,16,CASSLGTGTNNSPLHF,TGTGCCAGCAGCTTAGGAACAGGGACTAATAATTCACCCCTCCACTTT
TRBV30,-,TRBJ1-1,TRBD1,16,CAWSTAGTGMNTEAFF,TGTGCCTGGAGTACCGCCGGGACAGGGATGAACACTGAAGCTTTCTTT
TRBV23-1,-,TRBJ2-1,TRBD2,13,CASRRGGRNEQFF,TGCGCCAGCAGGCGGGGGGGCAGGAATGAGCAGTTCTTC
TRBV6-5,-,TRBJ1-1,-,15,CASSRQQGGNTEAFF,TGTGCCAGCAGCCGGCAACAAGGAGGGAACACTGAAGCTTTCTTT
TRBV11-2,once,TRBJ1-2,-,14,CASSLGQVAYGYTF,TGTGCCAGCAGCTTAGGACAGGTGGCCTATGGCTACACCTTC
TRBV10-3,many,TRBJ2-3,TRBD1,16,CAISESGQGETDTQYF,TGTGCCATCAGTGAGTCCGGACAGGGTGAAACAGATACGCAGTATTTT
TRBV7-3,once,TRBJ2-1,-,16,CASSLLGGGAYNEQFF,TGTGCCAGCAGCTTACTGGGGGGAGGCGCCTACAATGAGCAGTTCTTC
TRBV20-1,-,TRBJ1-5,-,13,CSASRQPDQPQHF,TGCAGTGCTAGTCGACAGCCCGATCAGCCTCAGCATTTT
TRBV28,-,TRBJ1-1,-,15,CASSFRGTLNTEAFF,TGTGCCAGCAGTTTTCGGGGGACCTTGAACACTGAAGCTTTCTTT
TRBV6-6,-,TRBJ1-4,-,16,CASVRDSVRTNEKLFF,TGTGCCAGCGTCCGGGACTCTGTGCGGACTAATGAAAAACTGTTTTTT
TRBV20-1,few,TRBJ1-2,TRBD1,14,CSASLGTGQFGYTF,TGCAGTGCTAGTCTCGGGACAGGGCAGTTTGGCTACACCTTC
TRBV9,-,TRBJ1-4,TRBD1,18,CASSVAPDGTGTPEKLFF,TGTGCCAGCAGCGTAGCCCCGGATGGGACAGGGACCCCTGAAAAACTGTTTTTT
TRBV7-9,-,TRBJ1-1,-,15,CASSLGLQGFTEAFF,TGTGCCAGCAGCTTAGGCCTGCAGGGTTTCACTGAAGCTTTCTTT
TRBV7-9,-,TRBJ1-2,TRBD1,16,CASSATGGELVSGYTF,TGTGCCAGCAGCGCGACAGGGGGCGAGCTTGTATCTGGCTACACCTTC
TRBV11-3,-,TRBJ1-1,-,15,CASKQGGLANTEAFF,TGTGCCAGCAAACAGGGCGGATTGGCGAACACTGAAGCTTTCTTT
TRBV24-1,-,TRBJ2-5,TRBD1,14,CATMAGTGEETQYF,TGTGCCACCATGGCTGGGACAGGGGAAGAGACCCAGTACTTC
TRBV19,-,TRBJ1-5,TRBD1,16,CASSFSGQGRQGPQHF,TGTGCCAGTAGTTTTTCGGGACAGGGGCGACAAGGGCCCCAGCATTTT
TRBV6-6,-,TRBJ2-5,TRBD1,15,CASSFPGQGGETQYF,TGTGCCAGCAGTTTCCCCGGACAGGGGGGAGAGACCCAGTACTTC
TRBV6-5,once,TRBJ1-1,TRBD1,15,CASRNDRVPSGPAFF,TGTGCCAGCAGGAACGACAGGGTCCCGTCTGGCCCCGCTTTCTTT
TRBV3-1/TRBV3-2,few,TRBJ1-2,TRBD1,15,CASSPWDRGAYGYTF,TGTGCCAGCAGCCCGTGGGACAGGGGGGCCTATGGCTACACCTTC
TRBV28,-,TRBJ1-1,TRBD1,16,CASSSTPGGKDTEAFF,TGTGCCAGCAGTTCGACCCCAGGGGGCAAGGACACTGAAGCTTTCTTT
TRBV15,-,TRBJ2-1,TRBD1,17,CATRTLTGPSSYNEQFF,TGTGCCACCAGAACCCTGACAGGGCCGAGCTCCTACAATGAGCAGTTCTTC
TRBV29-1,-,TRBJ1-3,-,14,CSVVGTSSGNTIYF,TGCAGCGTTGTGGGGACATCGTCTGGAAACACCATATATTTT
TRBV5-1,-,TRBJ1-1,-,14,CASSIDGLETEAFF,TGCGCCAGCAGCATAGACGGACTGGAGACTGAAGCTTTCTTT
TRBV6-4,-,TRBJ1-5,-,15,CASSESPDSNQPQHF,TGTGCCAGCAGTGAATCTCCAGATAGCAATCAGCCCCAGCATTTT
TRBV11-2,-,TRBJ2-3,TRBD2,16,CASSLNMRGATDTQYF,TGTGCCAGCAGCTTAAATATGCGGGGGGCCACAGATACGCAGTATTTT
TRBV7-9,-,TRBJ1-2,TRBD1,14,CASRGQGADYGYTF,TGTGCCAGCAGGGGACAGGGGGCCGACTATGGCTACACCTTC
TRBV27,-,TRBJ1-6,TRBD1,15,CASSLTTGGYSPLHF,TGTGCCAGCAGTTTGACCACAGGGGGGTATTCACCCCTCCACTTT
TRBV27,-,TRBJ1-2,TRBD1,15,CASSPWTGSNYGYTF,TGTGCCAGCAGTCCTTGGACAGGATCTAACTATGGCTACACCTTC
TRBV18,-,TRBJ1-2,TRBD1,16,CASSPELVQGGYGYTF,TGTGCCAGCTCACCAGAGCTGGTACAGGGGGGCTATGGCTACACCTTC
TRBV6-1,-,TRBJ1-3,TRBD1,14,CTSRRTGGGNTIYF,TGTACCAGCAGGCGGACAGGGGGTGGAAACACCATATATTTT
TRBV5-1,-,TRBJ2-3,TRBD1,15,CASTYRGEGTDTQYF,TGCGCCAGCACTTACAGGGGAGAGGGCACAGATACGCAGTATTTT
TRBV7-8,-,TRBJ2-5,-,12,CASSFRGETQYF,TGTGCCAGCAGCTTCAGAGGGGAGACCCAGTACTTC
TRBV9,-,TRBJ2-2,TRBD1,17,CASSVAQGALQVGELFF,TGTGCCAGCAGCGTTGCCCAGGGGGCACTACAAGTCGGGGAGCTGTTTTTT
TRBV6-1,medium-sized,TRBJ2-2,TRBD1,14,CASSEQGDTGELFF,TGTGCCAGCAGTGAACAGGGGGACACCGGGGAGCTGTTTTTT
TRBV7-6,-,TRBJ1-1,-,14,CASSKLHGPSDAFF,TGTGCCAGCAGCAAATTACATGGGCCCTCCGATGCTTTCTTT
TRBV12-3/TRBV12-4,-,TRBJ1-2,TRBD1,13,CASSPGQNYGYTF,TGTGCCAGCAGTCCGGGACAGAACTATGGCTACACCTTC
TRBV19,-,TRBJ2-2,TRBD1,15,CAILKGQGVTGELFF,TGTGCCATCTTAAAAGGACAGGGGGTCACCGGGGAGCTGTTTTTT
TRBV10-2,-,TRBJ2-5,-,16,CASSDGWGGRQETQYF,TGCGCCAGCAGTGACGGGTGGGGGGGCAGGCAAGAGACCCAGTACTTC
TRBV5-1,-,TRBJ2-3,-,14,CASSLEISTDTQYF,TGCGCCAGCAGCTTGGAAATAAGCACAGATACGCAGTATTTT